Listed below are T cell receptor beta chains from one sample, sequenced in a study of T cell responses to AZD1222 COVID-19 vaccine. Using immunoSEQ multiplex PCR, the repertoire was profiled, and TCRdb retains in-frame clones only, with some absent. This sample has 95,000 to 150,000 clones, with around 85% found just once. The material was peripheral blood, obtained on day 0 of AZD1222 vaccination. Source of these receptors: an adult in good health. Both conserved end residues are part of each CDR3. A D gene is named only where the DNA matches it firmly. Some rows have no size entry. The others give once, few or many, or a class for an expanded clone.

clone_size,v_call,j_call,d_call,cdr3_aa,cdr3_nt
-,TRBV7-9,TRBJ2-1,TRBD2,CASSFRTSGGDEQFF,TGTGCCAGCAGCTTCCGGACTAGCGGGGGTGATGAGCAGTTCTTC
-,TRBV18,TRBJ2-5,-,CASSPPTIETQYF,TGTGCCAGCTCACCACCCACGATCGAGACCCAGTACTTC
-,TRBV7-2,TRBJ2-2,-,CASSSDNTGELFF,TGTGCCAGCAGCTCCGATAACACCGGGGAGCTGTTTTTT
-,TRBV25-1,TRBJ2-3,-,CASSEVEGTVTDTQYF,TGTGCCAGCAGTGAGGTTGAAGGCACGGTCACAGATACGCAGTATTTT
-,TRBV20-1,TRBJ2-7,-,CSASGPYEQYF,TGCAGTGCTAGTGGACCCTACGAGCAGTACTTC
-,TRBV9,TRBJ1-2,-,CASSGRGAGYGYTF,TGTGCCAGCAGCGGAAGGGGCGCGGGCTATGGCTACACCTTC
few,TRBV7-2,TRBJ1-2,-,CASSLSDSYGYTF,TGTGCCAGCAGCTTAAGCGACTCCTATGGCTACACCTTC
-,TRBV7-9,TRBJ2-7,TRBD2,CASSAIYGRRYEQYF,TGTGCCAGCAGCGCCATATACGGGAGGCGCTACGAGCAGTACTTC
-,TRBV7-2,TRBJ1-2,TRBD1,CASSLGDRGRAYGYTF,TGTGCCAGCAGCTTGGGAGACAGGGGGCGCGCCTATGGCTACACCTTC
few,TRBV12-2,TRBJ2-5,-,CASRLAGQPQETQYF,TGTGCAAGTCGCTTAGCGGGACAGCCTCAAGAGACCCAGTACTTC
few,TRBV5-4,TRBJ2-3,TRBD2,CASNSWGSGISDTQYF,TGTGCCAGCAACTCCTGGGGTAGCGGGATCTCAGATACGCAGTATTTT
-,TRBV12-2,TRBJ2-7,-,CASRLRPESGSSYEQYF,TGTGCAAGTCGCTTAAGGCCCGAAAGCGGGAGCTCCTACGAGCAGTACTTC
-,TRBV9,TRBJ1-2,TRBD1,CASNYRGSYTF,TGTGCCAGTAACTACAGGGGGAGCTACACCTTC
-,TRBV18,TRBJ1-5,-,CASSPGRQETNQPQHF,TGTGCCAGCTCACCAGGGAGACAGGAGACCAATCAGCCCCAGCATTTT
-,TRBV11-3,TRBJ2-7,TRBD1,CASSSRDSPYEQYF,TGTGCCAGCAGCTCCCGGGACAGTCCCTACGAGCAGTACTTC
-,TRBV13,TRBJ2-7,TRBD1,CASRGGTYEQYF,TGTGCCAGCAGAGGGGGCACCTACGAGCAGTACTTC
-,TRBV4-2,TRBJ1-2,TRBD1,CASSHRGTGGDGYTF,TGTGCCAGCAGCCACCGTGGGACAGGGGGCGATGGCTACACCTTC
-,TRBV10-3,TRBJ2-7,-,CAISETSRSYEQYF,TGTGCCATCAGTGAAACTAGCCGGTCCTACGAGCAGTACTTC
-,TRBV24-1,TRBJ2-5,-,CATSDRGSQETQYF,TGTGCCACCAGTGACAGGGGCAGTCAGGAGACCCAGTACTTC
-,TRBV24-1,TRBJ2-1,TRBD1,CATSDHRDRVSSEQFF,TGTGCCACCAGTGACCACCGGGACAGGGTGTCGTCTGAGCAGTTCTTC
few,TRBV2,TRBJ1-4,-,CASSGGTGAKEKLFF,TGTGCCAGCAGTGGGGGGACTGGAGCTAAGGAAAAACTGTTTTTT
-,TRBV5-1,TRBJ2-3,TRBD2,CASSLVGRGSTDTQYF,TGCGCCAGCAGCTTGGTAGGGCGGGGGAGCACAGATACGCAGTATTTT
-,TRBV30,TRBJ1-2,-,CAWSPQGGPYGYTF,TGTGCCTGGAGTCCCCAGGGCGGTCCCTATGGCTACACCTTC
-,TRBV6-5,TRBJ1-2,-,CATMGGTVWGYTF,TGTGCAACAATGGGGGGGACGGTATGGGGCTACACCTTC
-,TRBV7-2,TRBJ2-7,TRBD2,CASSFQGEGEQYF,TGTGCCAGCAGCTTTCAAGGGGAGGGCGAGCAGTACTTC
-,TRBV24-1,TRBJ1-5,-,CATSDLGRNQPQHF,TGTGCCACCAGTGACCTAGGCCGCAATCAGCCCCAGCATTTT
-,TRBV9,TRBJ2-1,-,CASSGDLGLTNEQFF,TGTGCCAGCAGCGGAGACCTGGGGCTTACCAATGAGCAGTTCTTC
-,TRBV6-5,TRBJ2-7,-,CASSLIYEQYF,TGTGCCAGCAGTCTTATATACGAGCAGTACTTC
-,TRBV3-1/TRBV3-2,TRBJ2-7,TRBD2,CASSLRLAGGREQYF,TGTGCCAGCAGCCTTCGACTAGCGGGGGGTCGCGAGCAGTACTTC
few,TRBV5-1,TRBJ1-4,-,CASSLEGSRLFF,TGCGCCAGCAGCTTGGAAGGCAGTAGACTGTTTTTT
-,TRBV2,TRBJ2-7,-,CASSANVWGPREGQYF,TGTGCCAGCAGTGCCAATGTTTGGGGGCCGAGAGAGGGGCAGTACTTC
-,TRBV6-5,TRBJ2-7,-,CASSSSTLLSYEQYF,TGTGCCAGCAGTTCCTCTACTCTCCTCTCCTACGAGCAGTACTTC
once,TRBV24-1,TRBJ2-1,TRBD1,CATSDRFDREVYEQFF,TGTGCCACCAGTGATCGATTCGACAGGGAAGTTTATGAGCAGTTCTTC
-,TRBV12-3/TRBV12-4,TRBJ2-5,-,CASSLGSGTQYF,TGTGCCAGCAGTTTGGGGTCCGGGACCCAGTACTTC
few,TRBV18,TRBJ1-1,TRBD1,CASSLDRAEAFF,TGTGCCAGCTCACTTGACAGGGCCGAAGCTTTCTTT